This T cell receptor (beta chain) came from a study of CD8+CD57+ T cells in acquired aplastic anemia. Study-wide findings and caveats: The number of CD8+ CDR3 sequences shared by patients and controls was around 30.

For this clonotype: The antigen remains unidentified.

Genomic DNA constituted the template upon which TCR beta VDJ and CDR3 profiling was performed. TCRdb redid the calling of the reads with MiXCR, one entry per CDR3 protein. Here the sample spans 150,000 to 200,000 distinct CDR3 sequences, less than 60% being singletons. For sequencing, patients were chosen who had shown expansion of CD8+CD57+ cells by flow cytometry. None of the patients had been given any therapy when their blood was sampled. Material: sorted CD4+, CD8+, or CD8+CD57+ T cells (not recorded which) from PBMCs. The TCR originated in a human donor with aplastic anemia.

The CDR3: CASQDQRGATGELFF. The CDR3 DNA reads as TGTGCCAGCCAGGACCAAAGAGGAGCTACCGGGGAGCTGTTTTTT. This chain links TRBV25-1 with TRBJ2-2; D remains unclear. V dropped 8 bases and J dropped 5 bases, with 18 bases sitting between them. In germline, CDR1 is MGHDK, CDR2 SYGVNS. CDR3 length: 15 residues.